This T cell receptor beta chain comes out of a study of CD8+ T cells in alopecia areata. Whole-study findings and limits: Lesional scalp displayed greater clonality than normal scalp, most notably in alopecia totalis/universalis.

Extraction and reverse transcription of RNA yielded cDNA as the sequencing template. Data came from immunoSEQ multiplex PCR; TCRdb stores just in-frame clones and leaves some out. The sample holds 180,000 or so clones, roughly 46% seen once. Germline CDR1 is SGHRS and CDR2 is YFSETQ. CDR3 size: 18 residues. V was shortened by 0 bases and J by 4 bases, with 21 bases between the two germline ends. Treatment here: oral pan-JAK inhibitor, 5-10 mg twice daily. Peripheral blood samples and lesional scalp punch biopsies were obtained from alopecia areata patients. Researchers picked out CD4+ and CD8+ T cells from PBMCs by sorting. For this clone: The target antigen is unknown.

This specimen consisted of CD8+ T cells sorted from blood, obtained at week 52, from a patient treated with tofacitinib. The J gene is TRBJ2-3, the V gene TRBV5-1, with D perhaps being TRBD1 or TRBD2 (6 bases each). This receptor was identified in a human donor with alopecia areata. The CDR3 DNA sequence: TGCGCCAGCAGCTTGGCCAGTCCCACTCAAGGGGGGCCAGATACGCAGTATTTT. Protein: CASSLASPTQGGPDTQYF.